The 9 T cell receptor beta chains below all came from one sample that was sequenced in a study of shared clonotypes between healthy human individuals. It was CD45RO-negative cells, positively selected for CCR7, that made up naive CD8 cells, with terminally differentiated effector memory CD45RA+ cells excluded. Some clones are missing from TCRdb's copy, which holds only in-frame ones; the method was immunoSEQ multiplex PCR. Among about 2.1 million clones, about 94% were seen once, and the ten largest hold approximately 1.7%. Sequenced material: naive CD8+ T cells from PBMCs. Receptor source: a man aged 18 to 29 in good health. Some clones in this sample may be carry-over from other donors' samples.

As for this clone: The same CDR3 can be traced to other DNA sequences in this sample. CDR3 amino acids: CASSYSPGASTDTQYF. In DNA form, the CDR3 reads TGTGCCAGCAGTTACTCCCCGGGGGCGAGCACAGATACGCAGTATTTT. The genes are TRBV6-5 and TRBJ2-3; the D call may be TRBD1 or TRBD2 (6 bases each). The CDR3 sequence is 16 residues long. In germline, CDR1 is MNHEY, CDR2 SVGAGI. Trimming removed 0 bases at V and 0 bases at J, with 10 bases between.

The chain has TRBV11-3 and TRBJ1-1; TRBD1 agrees at 12 bases. Germline lookup yields CDR1 SGHNT and CDR2 YENEEA. The trim removed 1 base at V and 6 bases at J, leaving 3 bases unmatched. The CDR3 covers 15 residues. CDR3 amino acids: CASSLAGQGAAEAFF. The CDR3 region has the DNA TGTGCCAGCAGCTTAGCGGGACAGGGGGCGGCTGAAGCTTTCTTT.

The chain uses TRBV6-5 and TRBJ2-1; weak D call: TRBD2 (6 bases). The CDR3 sequence is 15 residues long. V lost 4 bases and J lost 4, with 14 bases in between. Germline V gives CDR1 MNHEY, CDR2 SVGAGI. The CDR3 loop is CASSLTGESYNEQFF. The CDR3 DNA reads TGTGCCAGCAGTTTGACGGGAGAATCTTACAATGAGCAGTTCTTC.

The chain joins TRBV5-1 to TRBJ2-1; 9 bases agree with TRBD2. The ends lost 3 bases at V and 2 bases at J; junction bases unmatched: 3. The CDR3 consists of 15 residues. CDR1 is SGHRS, CDR2 YFSETQ, per germline. As DNA, the CDR3 is TGCGCCAGCAGCTCTAGCGGGACCCCCTACAATGAGCAGTTCTTC. Translated, it gives CASSSSGTPYNEQFF. Drawing the rest from reference TRBV5-1 and TRBJ2-1, the complete variable domain is KAGVTQTPRYLIKTRGQQVTLSCSPISGHRSVSWYQQTPGQGLQFLFEYFSETQRNKGNFPGRFSGRQFSNSRSEMNVSTLELGDSALYLCASSSSGTPYNEQFFGPGTRLTVL.

The chain has TRBV29-1 and TRBJ2-3; no definite D call. Germline assignment: CDR1 SQVTM and CDR2 ANQGSEA. The CDR3 is made up of 14 amino acids. Trimming pared 4 bases from V and 4 bases from J, leaving 15 bases between. DNA of the CDR3: TGCAGCGTTGTAAGGAATCTGGTCTCAGATACGCAGTATTTT. Its translation is CSVVRNLVSDTQYF.

The V call is TRBV7-9, the J call TRBJ2-5; 11 nucleotides match TRBD1. This CDR3 is built from 16 residues. V was pared by 5 bases and J by 5 bases, with 10 bases of the junction left unmatched. Germline CDR1 reads SEHNR; CDR2 reads FQNEAQ (reference sequence). CDR3: CASSLPGQGVGETQYF. In DNA form, the CDR3 reads TGTGCCAGCAGCCTTCCGGGACAGGGGGTCGGGGAGACCCAGTACTTC. Drawing the rest from reference TRBV7-9 and TRBJ2-5, the complete variable domain is DTGVSQNPRHKITKRGQNVTFRCDPISEHNRLYWYRQTLGQGPEFLTYFQNEAQLEKSRLLSDRFSAERPKGSFSTLEIQRTEQGDSAMYLCASSLPGQGVGETQYFGPGTRLLVL.

The CDR3 DNA sequence: TGTGCCAGCAGCTCGGGGGGTGGGGCGGATGGCTACACCTTC. Translated, it gives CASSSGGGADGYTF. J is TRBJ1-2 and V is TRBV7-8; possible D gene TRBD1, 5 bases. The germline CDR1 and CDR2 sequences are SGHVS and FQNEAQ. This CDR3 spans 14 amino acids. V gave up 4 bases and J gave up 6 bases, with 15 bases separating them.

The chain combines TRBV10-1 with TRBJ2-7; possibly TRBD1 for D (6 bases). The germline V gene has CDR1 WNHNN and CDR2 SYGVQD (reference sequence). This CDR3 spans 13 amino acids. The V and J ends lost 7 bases and 2 bases respectively, with 12 bases between them. CDR3 loop: CASNREKTYEQYF. The DNA of the CDR3 is TGCGCCAGCAACAGGGAGAAGACCTACGAGCAGTACTTC.

This chain uses TRBV13 with TRBJ2-7; D uncertain. The CDR3 spans 14 residues. V dropped 5 bases and J dropped 7 bases, with 18 bases sitting between them. Germline values: CDR1 PRHDT, CDR2 FYEKMQ (reference sequence). Written as DNA, the CDR3 is TGTGCCAGCAGCCCCACTTTGAACTTGAGGGAGCAGTACTTC. It specifies CASSPTLNLREQYF.